The next 2 T cell receptor beta chains were all read from a single sample in a study of molecular identifiers for immune sequencing clone quantification. TCRdb re-called the PCR reads through MiXCR, storing one row per CDR3 protein. Among around 100,000 distinct CDR3 sequences, about 32% were seen once, and the ten largest hold approximately 10%. The sequenced sample was naive CD8+ T cells from blood, with Jurkat cell RNA spiked in. Documented subset: FACS-sorted CD8+CD4-CCR7+CD45RA+ naive T cells. All receptors come from a human donor in good health. Some libraries in this study had Jurkat cell RNA spiked in.

The chain uses TRBV5-1 and TRBJ1-1; D uncertain. Trimming took off 0 bases at V and 7 bases at J, with 7 bases between the two ends. CDR3 size: 12 residues. CDR1 and CDR2 from the germline V gene are SGHRS and YFSETQ. The CDR3 nucleotides are TGCGCCAGCAGCTTGGTTGGCCATGAAGCTTTCTTT. Translating it yields CASSLVGHEAFF.

This clonotype was seen a few times. This chain joins TRBV28 and TRBJ2-7, with D possibly TRBD2 on 7 matching bases. V gave up 8 bases and J gave up 4 bases, with 24 bases separating them. CDR1 MDHEN and CDR2 SYDVKM come from the germline V gene. The CDR3 is 16 amino acids. The CDR3 nucleotides read TGTGCCAGCGGGGGCCTCGGGCGCGGGAGCGGATACGAGCAGTACTTC. Translated: CASGGLGRGSGYEQYF.